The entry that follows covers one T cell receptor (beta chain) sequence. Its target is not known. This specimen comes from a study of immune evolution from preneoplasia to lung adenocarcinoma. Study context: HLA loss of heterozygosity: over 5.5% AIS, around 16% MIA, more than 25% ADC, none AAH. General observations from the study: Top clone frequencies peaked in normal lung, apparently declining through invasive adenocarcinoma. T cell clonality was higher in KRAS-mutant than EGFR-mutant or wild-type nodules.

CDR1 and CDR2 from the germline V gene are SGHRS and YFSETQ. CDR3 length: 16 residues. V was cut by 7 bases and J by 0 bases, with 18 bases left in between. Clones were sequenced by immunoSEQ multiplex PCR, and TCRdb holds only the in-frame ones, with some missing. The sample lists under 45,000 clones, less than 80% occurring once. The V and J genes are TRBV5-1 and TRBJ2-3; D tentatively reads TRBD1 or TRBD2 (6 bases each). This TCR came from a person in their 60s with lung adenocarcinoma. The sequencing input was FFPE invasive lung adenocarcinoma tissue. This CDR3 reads CASARGGGPSTDTQYF. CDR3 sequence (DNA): TGCGCCAGCGCTCGGGGTGGGGGGCCAAGCACAGATACGCAGTATTTT. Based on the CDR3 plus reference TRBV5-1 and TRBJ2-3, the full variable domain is KAGVTQTPRYLIKTRGQQVTLSCSPISGHRSVSWYQQTPGQGLQFLFEYFSETQRNKGNFPGRFSGRQFSNSRSEMNVSTLELGDSALYLCASARGGGPSTDTQYFGPGTRLTVL.